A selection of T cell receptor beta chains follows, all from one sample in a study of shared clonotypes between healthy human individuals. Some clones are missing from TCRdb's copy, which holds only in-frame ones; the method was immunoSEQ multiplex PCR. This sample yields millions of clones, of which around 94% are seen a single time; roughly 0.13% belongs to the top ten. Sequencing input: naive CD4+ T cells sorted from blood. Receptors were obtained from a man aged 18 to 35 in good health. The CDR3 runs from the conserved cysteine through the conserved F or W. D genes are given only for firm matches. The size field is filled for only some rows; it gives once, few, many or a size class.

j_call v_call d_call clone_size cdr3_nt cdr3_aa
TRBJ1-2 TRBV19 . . TGTGCCAGTAGTATTTCTAAGAACGTCATCTATGGCTACACCTTC CASSISKNVIYGYTF
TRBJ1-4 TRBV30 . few TGTGCCTGGAGTGTACTGGAAAAACTGTTTTTT CAWSVLEKLFF
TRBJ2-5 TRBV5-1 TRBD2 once TGCGCCAGCAGCTTGAGTGGGACTAGCGGCCAAGAGACCCAGTACTTC CASSLSGTSGQETQYF
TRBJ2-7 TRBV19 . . TGTGCCAGTAGTATAAGTCGTGGTTACGAGCAGTACTTC CASSISRGYEQYF
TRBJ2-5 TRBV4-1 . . TGCGCCAGCAGCCGGGAAAGGGAGACTCAAGAGACCCAGTACTTC CASSRERETQETQYF
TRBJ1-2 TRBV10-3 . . TGTGCCATCAGCAAGCAAGGGCAGGATGGCTACACCTTC CAISKQGQDGYTF
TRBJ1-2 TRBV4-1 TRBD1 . TGCGCCAGCAGCTCAACAGGGGAATATGGCTACACCTTC CASSSTGEYGYTF
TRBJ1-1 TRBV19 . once TGTGCCAGTGGACGGCGGAACACTGAAGCTTTCTTT CASGRRNTEAFF
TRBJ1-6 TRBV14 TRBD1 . TGTGCCAGCAGCTATGGACAGGGAACCAGTTCACCCCTCCACTTT CASSYGQGTSSPLHF
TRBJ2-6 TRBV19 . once TGTGCCAGTAGTATTGCACAAACGACTGGGGCCAACGTCCTGACTTTC CASSIAQTTGANVLTF
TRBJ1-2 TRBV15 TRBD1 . TGTGCCACCAGCAGAGATGACAGGGGTACCTATGGCTACACCTTC CATSRDDRGTYGYTF
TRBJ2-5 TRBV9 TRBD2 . TGTGCCAGCAGCGTAGGGACTAGCGTCGGTAAGACCCAGTACTTC CASSVGTSVGKTQYF
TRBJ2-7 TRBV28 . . TGTGCCAGCAGCCAATCTTACGAGCAGTACTTC CASSQSYEQYF
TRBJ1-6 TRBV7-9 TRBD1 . TGTGCCAGCAGCTTAGGGACAGGGGATAATTCACCCCTCCACTTT CASSLGTGDNSPLHF
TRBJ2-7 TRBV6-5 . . TGTGCCAGCACCCCCCCAGGGCGCTCCTACGAGCAGTACTTC CASTPPGRSYEQYF
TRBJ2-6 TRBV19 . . TGTGCCAGTACCCTCTACTCTGGGGCCAACGTCCTGACTTTC CASTLYSGANVLTF
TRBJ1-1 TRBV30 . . TGTGCCTGGAGTCCCCGGACTGGAAACACTGAAGCTTTCTTT CAWSPRTGNTEAFF
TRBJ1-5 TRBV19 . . TGTGCCAGTAGACCGGGAGTGGGTCAGCCCCAGCATTTT CASRPGVGQPQHF
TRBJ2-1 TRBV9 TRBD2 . TGTGCCAGCAGCCCGCAAGCGGGAGTGAGCTTTGAGCAGTTCTTC CASSPQAGVSFEQFF
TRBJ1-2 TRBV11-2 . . TGTGCCAGCAGCCTGGACAGAAGCTATGGCTACACCTTC CASSLDRSYGYTF
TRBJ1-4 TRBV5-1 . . TGCGCCAGCAGCTTGGGGCAGGCCAGTAATGAAAAACTGTTTTTT CASSLGQASNEKLFF
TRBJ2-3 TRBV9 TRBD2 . TGTGCCAGCAGCGTCTCTAGCGGGGCCCTACAGGCAGATACGCAGTATTTT CASSVSSGALQADTQYF
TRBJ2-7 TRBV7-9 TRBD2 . TGTGCCAGCAGCTTAGATAGCGGGAGGGTATACGAGCAGTACTTC CASSLDSGRVYEQYF
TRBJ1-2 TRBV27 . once TGTGCCAGCAGTTTCGGGGGGCGAGGCTACACCTTC CASSFGGRGYTF
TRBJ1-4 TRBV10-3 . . TGTGCCATCAGCTCAGATCAGGCAACTAATGAAAAACTGTTTTTT CAISSDQATNEKLFF
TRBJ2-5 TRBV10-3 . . TGTGCCATCAGTGAGTCGCTTGGGGAAGAGACCCAGTACTTC CAISESLGEETQYF
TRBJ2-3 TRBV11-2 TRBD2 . TGTGCCAGCAGCTTAGGAGGACTAGCGGGGGGGCCCAGCACAGATACGCAGTATTTT CASSLGGLAGGPSTDTQYF
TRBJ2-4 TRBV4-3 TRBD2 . TGCGCCAGCAGCCAAGATGGCACTAGCGGGACCCTAGCCAAAAACATTCAGTACTTC CASSQDGTSGTLAKNIQYF
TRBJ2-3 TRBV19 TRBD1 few TGTGCCAGTACAGGGGGTCCCCCGGCTGGTACGCAGTATTTT CASTGGPPAGTQYF